The rows below give T cell receptor beta chains drawn from one sample of a study of CD4 T cells in relation to SARS-CoV-2 and coronaviruses. For these receptors, no antigen is known. This table comes from immunoSEQ multiplex PCR, and its TCRdb copy is limited to in-frame clones, with some not included. This table holds about 41,000 clones, more than 65% found once. The sample consisted of naive CD4+ T cells from PBMCs, cultured in vitro. These receptors all stem from an adult with COVID-19. Each CDR3 is given with its conserved first and last residue. The order of the fields is V gene, J gene, clone size, D gene, CDR3 DNA, CDR3 protein. D genes are given only for firm matches. A clone size is listed for some rows: how often the clone was seen (once, few, many), or a class if it is expanded.

>TRBV29-1|TRBJ2-7|.|.
TGCAGCGTTCGGGTGGGGATATTCCCTAACTACGAGCAGTACTTC
CSVRVGIFPNYEQYF
>TRBV7-8|TRBJ1-1|once|.
TGTGCCAGCAGCTTCACGGGTGGACCGGGGATGAACACTGAAGCTTTCTTT
CASSFTGGPGMNTEAFF
>TRBV28|TRBJ2-7|.|.
TGTGCCAGCAGTAAGCTCGCCCGGGACGGAACCTACGAGCAGTACTTC
CASSKLARDGTYEQYF
>TRBV2|TRBJ1-5|.|.
TGTGCCAGCAGTTACATTGGAGGGGGGGGACAGCCCCAGCATTTT
CASSYIGGGGQPQHF
>TRBV28|TRBJ2-1|.|TRBD1
TGTGCCAGCAGCGGGACAGGGGGAAACAATGAGCAGTTCTTC
CASSGTGGNNEQFF
>TRBV7-9|TRBJ1-1|few|.
TGTGCCAGCAGAGCTTATCTCAGGGAAACTGAAGCTTTCTTT
CASRAYLRETEAFF
>TRBV18|TRBJ1-1|once|.
TGTGCCAGCTCACTATATGTTACGAACACTGAAGCTTTCTTT
CASSLYVTNTEAFF
>TRBV13|TRBJ2-1|.|TRBD2
TGTGCCAGCAGCGTACCGGGACTAGCGGGAGGATATGAGCAGTTCTTC
CASSVPGLAGGYEQFF
>TRBV5-1|TRBJ2-7|.|TRBD1
TGCGCCAGCAACCATCCGGGACAGGGCGTTCACGAGCAGTACTTC
CASNHPGQGVHEQYF
>TRBV6-2/TRBV6-3|TRBJ2-1|few|.
TGTGCCAGCAGTCCCCTTTGGACCTACAATGAGCAGTTCTTC
CASSPLWTYNEQFF
>TRBV2|TRBJ2-1|.|TRBD2
TGTGCCAGCCTCGTACTAGCGGACTACAATGAGCAGTTCTTC
CASLVLADYNEQFF
>TRBV7-2|TRBJ2-1|once|.
TGTGCCAGCAGCTTAGTAGTCGATAACAATGAGCAGTTCTTC
CASSLVVDNNEQFF
>TRBV30|TRBJ2-5|.|.
TGTGCCTGGAGTGGGAGGATCGGGCGGTTATATGGCGGCTCCAGAGTAGAGACCCAGTACTTC
CAWSGRIGRLYGGSRVETQYF
>TRBV5-6|TRBJ2-3|.|.
TGTGCCAGCAGTGCCAGACTCCGCCTGGTAGATACGCAGTATTTT
CASSARLRLVDTQYF
>TRBV12-3/TRBV12-4|TRBJ2-1|.|.
TGTGCCAGCAGTTTCAGGGGAGAGCAGTTCTTC
CASSFRGEQFF
>TRBV9|TRBJ1-3|.|.
TGTGCCAGCAGCGTCCGAGGGGATAGCTCTGGAAACACCATATATTTT
CASSVRGDSSGNTIYF
>TRBV20-1|TRBJ2-7|.|TRBD1
TGCAGTGCTGGGGACAGGGACGAGCAGTACTTC
CSAGDRDEQYF
>TRBV6-5|TRBJ1-5|.|.
TGTGCCAGCAGCCGTTACAGGAATACAGAGCCCCAGCATTTT
CASSRYRNTEPQHF
>TRBV7-3|TRBJ2-3|.|.
TGTGCCAGCAGCTTAATAGGATCAGATACGCAGTATTTT
CASSLIGSDTQYF
>TRBV5-4|TRBJ2-3|.|.
TGTGCCAGCAGCTTCAACTACCGCGGCACAGATACGCAGTATTTT
CASSFNYRGTDTQYF
>TRBV7-2|TRBJ2-3|once|TRBD2
TGTGCCAGCAGGGCTAGCGGAACTAGCACAGATACGCAGTATTTT
CASRASGTSTDTQYF
>TRBV3-1/TRBV3-2|TRBJ2-1|few|TRBD2
TGTGCCAGCAGCCAACCGGGACTAGCGGGATTGGTTGAGCAGTTCTTC
CASSQPGLAGLVEQFF
>TRBV19|TRBJ2-2|.|.
TGTGCCAGTAAGCCAGTGCGAAACACCGGGGAGCTGTTTTTT
CASKPVRNTGELFF
>TRBV3-1/TRBV3-2|TRBJ1-3|.|.
TGTGCCAGCAGCCAAACGGTAGACTCTGGAAACACCATATATTTT
CASSQTVDSGNTIYF
>TRBV3-1/TRBV3-2|TRBJ1-3|few|.
TGTGCCAGCAGCAGGACGGGTAATTCTGGAAACACCATATATTTT
CASSRTGNSGNTIYF
>TRBV4-3|TRBJ1-1|.|.
TGCGCCAGCAGCCAAGACTTGGGGGGCATGGTGAACACTGAAGCTTTCTTT
CASSQDLGGMVNTEAFF
>TRBV5-1|TRBJ1-3|few|.
TGCGCCAGCAGCTTGGCGGGGTTGGGAAACACCATATATTTT
CASSLAGLGNTIYF
>TRBV6-5|TRBJ2-2|.|.
TGTGCCAGCATGCGAACCTGGAACACCGGGGAGCTGTTTTTT
CASMRTWNTGELFF
>TRBV4-2|TRBJ2-1|few|.
TGTGCCAGCAGCCAAGATCTAGCAACCCCCTACAATGAGCAGTTCTTC
CASSQDLATPYNEQFF
>TRBV2|TRBJ2-2|few|.
TGTGCCAGCCAAAGAGAGGGCACCGGGGAGCTGTTTTTT
CASQREGTGELFF
>TRBV3-1/TRBV3-2|TRBJ2-1|.|.
TGTGCCAGCAGCCACGAGCGGAGTTACAATGAGCAGTTCTTC
CASSHERSYNEQFF
>TRBV6-1|TRBJ1-4|.|.
TGTGCCAGCAGGAAACAGGGAACTAATGAAAAACTGTTTTTT
CASRKQGTNEKLFF
>TRBV6-6|TRBJ2-1|.|TRBD2
TGTGCCAGCAGTTACGTGGGACTAGCGGTTTACAATGAGCAGTTCTTC
CASSYVGLAVYNEQFF
>TRBV9|TRBJ2-1|.|TRBD2
TGTGCCAGCAGCTTCGGCGAGCGGGGGGGCAATGAGCAGTTCTTC
CASSFGERGGNEQFF
>TRBV28|TRBJ2-7|.|TRBD2
TGTGCCAGCAGAAAAAGCGGGAGAGGGGGGGAGCAGTACTTC
CASRKSGRGGEQYF
>TRBV21-1|TRBJ2-2|.|.
TGTGCCAGCAGCGTGAGGGGGCTAATAGCGGGAGGGTCGGGGACCGGGGAGCTGTTTTTT
CASSVRGLIAGGSGTGELFF
>TRBV28|TRBJ2-7|.|.
TGTGCCAGCAGTCCGGCTGGCGAGCAGTACTTC
CASSPAGEQYF
>TRBV5-5|TRBJ1-3|.|.
TGTGCCAGCAGCTTGCGGGTCATCTCTGGAAACACCATATATTTT
CASSLRVISGNTIYF